This T cell receptor (beta chain) was found in a study of cytomegalovirus exposure and HLA in healthy donors. Primers: 60 Vbeta forward and 13 Jbeta reverse. Some clones are missing from TCRdb's copy, which holds only in-frame ones; the method was immunoSEQ multiplex PCR. The table records about 190,000 clones, more than 70% of them present only once. General observations from the study: HLA alleles showed associations with fewer than 20,000 TCR beta sequences in a later analysis, at a 0.05 false discovery rate. Clonal expansion was found to be greater in HLA-associated TCR beta chains than in equally common others in a later analysis.

About this clone itself: Its antigen remains unknown.

Sampled while nominally healthy, donors likely had unrecorded immune exposures. The germline gives CDR1 KGHSH, CDR2 LQKENI. Trimming stripped 2 bases from V and 0 bases from J, with 7 bases between. This CDR3 is 15 amino acids long. The chain is built from TRBV18 and TRBJ1-4, with D unresolved. Sequencing input: PBMCs. The receptor comes from a man under 40 in good health and CMV-seropositive. DNA for the CDR3: TGTGCCAGCTCACCAAGCCTATCAACTAATGAAAAACTGTTTTTT. Translation gives CASSPSLSTNEKLFF.